What follows describes a single T cell receptor (beta chain). There are a few counts of this clone. The antigen it recognizes is unknown. The data are from a study of T cell clonality in common variable immunodeficiency (dated by TCRdb to 2015 to 2017). The research as a whole found: According to the authors, finding the cause of the higher clonality in CVID would require sequencing the repertoires of T cell subpopulations. Healthy controls shared more TCRbeta clones with each other than CVID subjects shared among themselves (p < 0.0001). Increased TCRbeta clonality was found in CVID subjects compared with healthy controls (t-test p = 0.018), with the increase being most characteristic of about a third of subjects. Correlations between repertoire features and clinical complications were limited by patient heterogeneity within the CVID cohort. Fewer deletions and N-nucleotide insertions were reportedly observed in CVID TCRbeta sequences, and highly modified clones with 13 or more V deletions were reportedly absent from CVID TCRbeta sequences. Despite equal DNA input, controls averaged approximately 74,000 unique sequences per sample versus roughly 30,000 in CVID samples.

Most of the CVID patients and most of the healthy controls were of Caucasian heritage. From each donor, about 5 to 8.5 ml of heparinized peripheral whole blood was collected. TCRbeta CDR3 repertoires were sequenced from genomic DNA of adults with common variable immune deficiency (CVID) and healthy adult controls. A total of some 22 healthy adult volunteers (about twelve female and 10 or so male; age range about 20 to 66 years, mean age about 33) were included in the control group. To isolate peripheral blood mononuclear cells, diluted blood was subjected to density centrifugation over Hypaque 1077 or Ficoll-Paque. Genomic DNA was obtained from unsorted mononuclear cells through either Qiagen column purification or a centrifugation-based method. For sequencing, equivalent amounts of genomic DNA were input from CVID and control samples. For every sample, a 60 bp segment covering the rearranged TCRbeta CDR3 region was amplified and then sequenced. The immunoSEQ assay, a bias-corrected multiplex PCR with high-throughput sequencing, was employed for TCRbeta amplification. As for the authors' bioinformatics: Every unique nucleotide sequence was considered a clone and was annotated with V, D and J genes, copy number and frequency. Sequences were labeled productive if in frame, and non-productive if out of frame or containing stop codons. As previously described, clonality was computed from Shannon's entropy. The predicted amino acid sequences of productive clones were used to derive the mean CDR3 Kyte-Doolittle hydropathy. Hierarchical clustering of scaled V gene usage was performed with the R hclust function using Manhattan distance and complete linkage. Sharing of clones by CDR3 amino acid sequence was evaluated by resampling 12 repertoires per group over 100 rounds. The repertoires were searched for 70 published EBV-specific and roughly 230 published CMV-specific TCRbeta sequences. Analysis left out two CVID samples that produced under 10,000 sequences, so 45 or so CVID repertoires remained. Here the immuneACCESS table is served through TCRdb, limited to in-frame sequences with V and J called. Missing clones are a known gap in these copies; in checked studies unresolved V genes cover under half, and the rest lacks a known reason. That table gives V, J and clone size, and the DNA gave D and trimming. The table shows around 50,000 clones here, with no singletons. About 1.7% of the sample goes to the ten largest clones.

Sequenced input: peripheral blood mononuclear cells. The TCR originated in a person aged 18-70 years in good health.

CDR3 bases read: TGTGCCAGTAGTACCTCTACAGGAAGTCAGCCC. This encodes CASSTSTGSQP. The CDR3, in full, reads CASSTSTGSQPQHF. This receptor chain uses TRBV19 and TRBJ1-5; TRBD1 is possibly the D segment (5 matching bases). The read ends 3 residues early relative to the CDR3; the germline J gene fills the gap. Reading from cysteine to phenylalanine, the CDR3 counts 14 amino acids. The 33 bases shown cover part of the CDR3, and their frame starts at base 1. Trimming costs V 4 bases and J 6 bases, and their ends lie 13 bases apart. The CDR1 and CDR2 encoded by the germline V gene (reference sequence) are LNHDA and SQIVND.